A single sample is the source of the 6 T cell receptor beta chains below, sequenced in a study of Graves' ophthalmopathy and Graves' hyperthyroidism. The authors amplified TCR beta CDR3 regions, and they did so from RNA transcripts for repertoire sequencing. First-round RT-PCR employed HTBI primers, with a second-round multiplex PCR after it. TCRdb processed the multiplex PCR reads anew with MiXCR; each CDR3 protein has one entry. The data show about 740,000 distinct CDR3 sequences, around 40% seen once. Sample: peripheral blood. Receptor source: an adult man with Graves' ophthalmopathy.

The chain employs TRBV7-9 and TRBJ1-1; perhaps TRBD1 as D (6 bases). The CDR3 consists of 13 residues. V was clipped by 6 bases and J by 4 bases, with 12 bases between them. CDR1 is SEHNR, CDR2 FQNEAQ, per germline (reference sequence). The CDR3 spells CASRPQGTTEAFF. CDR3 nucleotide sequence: TGTGCCAGCAGGCCCCAGGGGACCACTGAAGCTTTCTTT.

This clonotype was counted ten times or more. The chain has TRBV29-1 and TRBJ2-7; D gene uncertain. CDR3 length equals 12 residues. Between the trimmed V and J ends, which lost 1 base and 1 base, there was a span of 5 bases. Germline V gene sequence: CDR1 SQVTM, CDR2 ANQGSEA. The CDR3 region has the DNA TGCAGCGTTGAAGGATCTTCCTACGAGCAGTACTTC. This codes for CSVEGSSYEQYF.

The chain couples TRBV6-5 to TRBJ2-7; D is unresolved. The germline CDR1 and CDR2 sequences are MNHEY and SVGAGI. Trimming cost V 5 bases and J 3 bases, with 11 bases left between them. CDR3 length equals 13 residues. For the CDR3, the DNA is TGTGCCAGCAGTAAGGGAAGAGACTACGAGCAGTACTTC. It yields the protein CASSKGRDYEQYF.

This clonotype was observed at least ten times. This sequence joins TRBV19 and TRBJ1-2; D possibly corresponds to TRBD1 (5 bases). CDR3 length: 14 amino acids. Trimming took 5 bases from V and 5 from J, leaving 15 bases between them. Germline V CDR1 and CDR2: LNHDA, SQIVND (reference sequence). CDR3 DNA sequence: TGTGCCAGTAGTTCACGCGGACAAGAGTATGGCTACACCTTC. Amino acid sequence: CASSSRGQEYGYTF.

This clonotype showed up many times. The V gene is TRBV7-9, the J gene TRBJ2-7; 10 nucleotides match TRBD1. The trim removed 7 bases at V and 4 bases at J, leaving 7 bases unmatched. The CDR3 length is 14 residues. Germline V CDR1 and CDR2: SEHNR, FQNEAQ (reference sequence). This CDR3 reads CASTRTGGVYEQYF. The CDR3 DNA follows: TGTGCCAGCACCCGGACAGGGGGAGTTTACGAGCAGTACTTC.

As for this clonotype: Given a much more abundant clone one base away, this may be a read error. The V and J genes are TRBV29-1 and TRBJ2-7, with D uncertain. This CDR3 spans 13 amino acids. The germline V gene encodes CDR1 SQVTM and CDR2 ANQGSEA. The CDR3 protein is CSAIGQASYEQHF. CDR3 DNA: TGCAGCGCCATCGGGCAGGCCTCCTACGAGCAGCACTTC.